The TCR beta chain under discussion was sequenced for a study of OX40 agonist ivuxolimab in advanced cancers. In the study overall: Administration of intravenous ivuxolimab to patients occurred every 2 weeks at 0.01 to 10 mg/kg.

In the case of this clone: Its target is unknown.

General study findings and limits: Circulating CD4+ and CD8+ T cells showed clonal expansion by week 6 at 0.1 to 3.0 mg/kg.

Profiled with immunoSEQ multiplex PCR; TCRdb holds only in-frame clones, not every one. The sample lists 55,000 to 80,000 clones, about nine tenths seen once, with approximately 1.3% in the top ten. Losses at the gene ends were 3 bases for V and 3 bases for J; bases not matched to a gene: 8. This CDR3 has 16 residues. The V gene's germline CDR1 is KGHSH and CDR2 LQKENI. Blood got drawn at baseline, again on cycle 4 day 1, and then on cycle 7 day 1. Source: CD4+ or CD8+ T cells sorted from blood, taken in a trial of the OX40 agonist ivuxolimab. The sequence derives from an adult with an advanced solid tumor such as melanoma, head and neck, liver or kidney cancer. This chain uses TRBV18 with TRBJ1-5, with 7 nucleotides matching TRBD1. DNA for the CDR3: TGTGCCAGCTCACCCGTCTCCGGGACAGCCAATCAGCCCCAGCATTTT. Protein: CASSPVSGTANQPQHF.